This T cell receptor (beta chain) was profiled in a study of radiotherapy plus CTLA-4 blockade in lung cancer listed by TCRdb under 2018. Describing the broader study: Objective responses occurred in roughly 19% of enrolled patients, and 30% to 35% achieved disease control. The study at large found these results: After treatment with radiotherapy and ipilimumab, TCR clones that originated in tumors expanded in peripheral blood. Early dynamic changes in blood T cell clones, together with increased serum interferon-beta after radiation, were reported as the strongest predictors of response.

Library generation was performed with the immunoSEQ multiplex PCR assay. Sourced from immuneACCESS, this table was stored by TCRdb with only in-frame sequences that have V and J called. A share of the clones is absent; for the studies checked, an unresolved V gene accounts for under half, and the remainder has no known explanation. The sample yields some 49,000 clones; 85% were counted once. About a quarter of the sample is in the top ten clones. The germline V and J ends show losses of 3 bases and 9 bases respectively, and no gene match explains 4 bases of the junction. CDR1 and CDR2 (SGHTA, FQGNSA) derive from the germline V gene. CDR3 length: 14 amino acids, cysteine to phenylalanine. The only DNA kept is the CDR3, 42 bases in frame from the first base. Focal radiation therapy combined with CTLA-4 blockade (ipilimumab) was tested in patients with chemo-refractory metastatic non-small-cell lung cancer.

About this clone itself: It has no known antigen specificity. No much larger clone exists at a distance of one base, and base qualities are not known.

The chain is made from TRBV7-2 and TRBJ2-1, and 11 junctional nucleotides match TRBD2. The TCR sequence derives from a human donor with non-small cell lung cancer whose response to radiotherapy plus ipilimumab could not be evaluated. Source: peripheral blood, taken from a patient treated with radiotherapy plus ipilimumab. The encoded CDR3 is CASSFPSGRTEQFF. The DNA sequence follows: TGTGCCAGCAGCTTCCCTAGCGGGAGGACTGAGCAGTTCTTC.